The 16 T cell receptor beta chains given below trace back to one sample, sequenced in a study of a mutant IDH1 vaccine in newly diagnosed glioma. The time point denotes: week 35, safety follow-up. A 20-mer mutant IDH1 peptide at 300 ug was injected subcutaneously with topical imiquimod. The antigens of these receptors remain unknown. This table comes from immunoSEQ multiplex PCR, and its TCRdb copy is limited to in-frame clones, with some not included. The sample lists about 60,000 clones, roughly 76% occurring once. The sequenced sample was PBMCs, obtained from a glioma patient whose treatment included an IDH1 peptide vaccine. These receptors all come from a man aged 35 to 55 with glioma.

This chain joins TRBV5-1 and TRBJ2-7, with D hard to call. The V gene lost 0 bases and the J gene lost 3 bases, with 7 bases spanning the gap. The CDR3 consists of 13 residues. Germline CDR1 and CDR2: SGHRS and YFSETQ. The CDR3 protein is CASSLGLIYEQYF. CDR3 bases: TGCGCCAGCAGCTTGGGTCTTATCTACGAGCAGTACTTC.

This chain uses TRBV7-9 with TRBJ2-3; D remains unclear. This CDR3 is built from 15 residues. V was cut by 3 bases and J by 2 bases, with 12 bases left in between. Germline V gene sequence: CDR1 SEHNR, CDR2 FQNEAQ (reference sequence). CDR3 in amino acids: CASSLRTHPTDTQYF. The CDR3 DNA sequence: TGTGCCAGCAGCTTGCGGACCCACCCCACAGATACGCAGTATTTT.

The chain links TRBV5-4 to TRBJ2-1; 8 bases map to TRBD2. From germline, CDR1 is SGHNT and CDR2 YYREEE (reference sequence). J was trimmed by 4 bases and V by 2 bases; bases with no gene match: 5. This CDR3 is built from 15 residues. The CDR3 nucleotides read TGTGCCAGCAGCTTTGGCGGGGGGACATACAATGAGCAGTTCTTC. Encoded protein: CASSFGGGTYNEQFF.

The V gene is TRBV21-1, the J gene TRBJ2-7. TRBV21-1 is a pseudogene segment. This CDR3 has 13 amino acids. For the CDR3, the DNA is TGTGCCAGCAGCACGGGGCCCTGGGCGCCACAGAACTTC. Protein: CASSTGPWAPQNF.

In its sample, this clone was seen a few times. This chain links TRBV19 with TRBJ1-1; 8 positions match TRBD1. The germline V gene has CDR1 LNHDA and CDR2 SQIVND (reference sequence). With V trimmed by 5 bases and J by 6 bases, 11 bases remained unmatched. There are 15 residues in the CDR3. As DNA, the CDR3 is TGTGCCAGTAGTCCCTCTCGCGACAGGGGCGCTGAAGCTTTCTTT. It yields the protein CASSPSRDRGAEAFF.

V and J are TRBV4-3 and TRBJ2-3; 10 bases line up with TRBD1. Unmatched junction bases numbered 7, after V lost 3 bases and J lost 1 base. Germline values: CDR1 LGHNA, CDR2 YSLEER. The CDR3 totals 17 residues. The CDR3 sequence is CASSQIRTGGGTDTQYF. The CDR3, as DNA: TGCGCCAGCAGCCAGATACGGACAGGGGGGGGCACAGATACGCAGTATTTT.

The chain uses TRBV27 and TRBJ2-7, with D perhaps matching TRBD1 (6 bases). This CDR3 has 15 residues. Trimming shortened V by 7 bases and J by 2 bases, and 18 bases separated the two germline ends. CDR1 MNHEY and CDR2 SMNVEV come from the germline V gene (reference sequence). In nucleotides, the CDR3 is TGTGCCAGCAACCGAAGGGGCAGGGGTACCTACGAGCAGTACTTC. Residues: CASNRRGRGTYEQYF.

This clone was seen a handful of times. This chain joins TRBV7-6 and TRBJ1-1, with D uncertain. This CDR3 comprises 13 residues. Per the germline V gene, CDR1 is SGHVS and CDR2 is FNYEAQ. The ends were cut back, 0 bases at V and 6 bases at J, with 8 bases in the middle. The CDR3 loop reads CASSLAHSPEAFF. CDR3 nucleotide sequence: TGTGCCAGCAGCTTAGCACATTCCCCTGAAGCTTTCTTT.

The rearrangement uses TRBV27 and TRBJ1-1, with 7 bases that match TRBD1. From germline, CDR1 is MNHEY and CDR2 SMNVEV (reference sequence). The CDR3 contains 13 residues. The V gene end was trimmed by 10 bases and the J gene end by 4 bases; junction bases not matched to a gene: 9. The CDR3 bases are TGTGCCACACATAGCCCAGGGGGCACTGAAGCTTTCTTT. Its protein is CATHSPGGTEAFF.

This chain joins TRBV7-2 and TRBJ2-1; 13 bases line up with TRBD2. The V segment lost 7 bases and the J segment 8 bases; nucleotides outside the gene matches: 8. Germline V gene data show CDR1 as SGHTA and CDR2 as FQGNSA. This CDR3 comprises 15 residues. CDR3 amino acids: CASTTGLAGSHEQFF. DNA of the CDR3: TGTGCCAGCACCACGGGACTAGCGGGGTCTCATGAGCAGTTCTTC.

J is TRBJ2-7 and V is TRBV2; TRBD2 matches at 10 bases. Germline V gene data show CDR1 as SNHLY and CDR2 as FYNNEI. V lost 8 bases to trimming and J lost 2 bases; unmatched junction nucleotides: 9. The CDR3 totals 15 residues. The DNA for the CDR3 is TGTGCCAGCGGGGGGGCTAGCGGGAGAACCTACGAGCAGTACTTC. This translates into CASGGASGRTYEQYF.

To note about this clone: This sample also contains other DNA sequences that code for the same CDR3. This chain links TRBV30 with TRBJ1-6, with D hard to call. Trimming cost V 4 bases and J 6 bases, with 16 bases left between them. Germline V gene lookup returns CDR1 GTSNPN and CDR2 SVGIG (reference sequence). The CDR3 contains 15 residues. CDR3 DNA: TGTGCCTGGATGGGTGAGGGAATAATTAATTCACCCCTCCACTTT. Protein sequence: CAWMGEGIINSPLHF.

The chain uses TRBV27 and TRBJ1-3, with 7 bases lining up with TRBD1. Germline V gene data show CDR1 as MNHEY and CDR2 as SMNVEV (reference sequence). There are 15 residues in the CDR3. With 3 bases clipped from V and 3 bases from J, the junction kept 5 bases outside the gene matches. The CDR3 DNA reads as TGTGCCAGCAGTTTGGGCAGGGGGATTGGAAACACCATATATTTT. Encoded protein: CASSLGRGIGNTIYF.

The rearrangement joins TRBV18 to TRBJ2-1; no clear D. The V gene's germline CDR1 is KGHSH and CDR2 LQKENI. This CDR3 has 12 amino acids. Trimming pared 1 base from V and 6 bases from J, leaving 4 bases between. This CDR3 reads CASSPLSNEQFF. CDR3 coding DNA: TGTGCCAGCTCACCACTGAGCAATGAGCAGTTCTTC.

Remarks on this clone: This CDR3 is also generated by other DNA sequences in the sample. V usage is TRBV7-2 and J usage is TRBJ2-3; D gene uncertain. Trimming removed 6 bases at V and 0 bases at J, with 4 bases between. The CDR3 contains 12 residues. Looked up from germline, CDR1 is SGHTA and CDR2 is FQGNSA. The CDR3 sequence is CASSSSTDTQYF. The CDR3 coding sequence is TGTGCCAGCAGTTCTAGCACAGATACGCAGTATTTT.

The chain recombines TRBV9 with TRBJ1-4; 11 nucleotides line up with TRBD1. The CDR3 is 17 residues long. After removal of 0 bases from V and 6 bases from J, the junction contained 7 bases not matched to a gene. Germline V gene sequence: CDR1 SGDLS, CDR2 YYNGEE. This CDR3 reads CASSVGGQGAWHEKLFF. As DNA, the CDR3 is TGTGCCAGCAGCGTAGGTGGACAGGGGGCTTGGCATGAAAAACTGTTTTTT.